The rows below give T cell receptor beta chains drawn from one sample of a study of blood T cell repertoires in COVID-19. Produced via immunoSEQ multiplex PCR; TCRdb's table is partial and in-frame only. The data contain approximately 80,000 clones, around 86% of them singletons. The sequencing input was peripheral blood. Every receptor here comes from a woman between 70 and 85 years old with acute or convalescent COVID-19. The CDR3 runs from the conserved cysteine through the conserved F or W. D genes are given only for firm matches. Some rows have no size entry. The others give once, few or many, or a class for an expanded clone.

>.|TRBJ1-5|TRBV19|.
CASTPGGAGQPQHF
TGTGCCAGTACCCCGGGGGGGGCGGGGCAGCCCCAGCATTTT
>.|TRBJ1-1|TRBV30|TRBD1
CAWMPFGDRETEAFF
TGTGCCTGGATGCCTTTCGGGGACAGGGAAACTGAAGCTTTCTTT
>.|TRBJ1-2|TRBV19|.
CASSITGFDYGYTF
TGTGCCAGTAGTATCACAGGATTCGACTATGGCTACACCTTC
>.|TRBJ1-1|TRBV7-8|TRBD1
CASSLRQGYTEAFF
TGTGCCAGCAGCCTACGACAGGGATACACTGAAGCTTTCTTT
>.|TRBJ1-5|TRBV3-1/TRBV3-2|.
CASSQGTGMSNQPQHF
TGTGCCAGCAGCCAAGGAACGGGTATGAGCAATCAGCCCCAGCATTTT
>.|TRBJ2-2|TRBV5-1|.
CASNAGNTGELFF
TGCGCCAGCAACGCCGGGAACACCGGGGAGCTGTTTTTT
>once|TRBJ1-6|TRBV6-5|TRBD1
CASSSHGTGAPPLHF
TGTGCCAGCAGTTCCCACGGGACAGGGGCCCCACCCCTCCACTTT
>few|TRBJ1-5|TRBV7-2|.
CASSLGGREDQPQHF
TGTGCCAGCAGCTTAGGGGGGAGGGAGGATCAGCCCCAGCATTTT
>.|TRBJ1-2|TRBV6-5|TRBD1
CASTRTGISNYGYTF
TGTGCCAGCACCCGGACAGGAATTAGTAACTATGGCTACACCTTC
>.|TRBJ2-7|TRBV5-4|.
CASSPDSRNSYEQYF
TGTGCCAGCAGCCCGGACAGTCGAAACTCCTACGAGCAGTACTTC
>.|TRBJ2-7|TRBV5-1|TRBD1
CASSLRDSLEQYF
TGCGCCAGCAGCTTGAGGGACAGTCTCGAGCAGTACTTC
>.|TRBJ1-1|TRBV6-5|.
CASSYGGVSRNTEAFF
TGTGCCAGCAGTTACGGCGGGGTTAGCCGGAACACTGAAGCTTTCTTT
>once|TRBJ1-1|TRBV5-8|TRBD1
CASSLDGTVGTEAFF
TGTGCCAGCAGCTTAGACGGGACAGTGGGCACTGAAGCTTTCTTT
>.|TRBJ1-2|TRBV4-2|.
CASSRGQLYGYTF
TGTGCCAGCAGCCGCGGACAGCTCTATGGCTACACCTTC
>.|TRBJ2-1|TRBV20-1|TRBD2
CSASAAGGTTYNEQFF
TGCAGTGCTAGTGCGGCGGGGGGGACAACCTACAATGAGCAGTTCTTC
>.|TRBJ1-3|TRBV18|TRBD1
CASSPPTGAIGNTIYF
TGTGCCAGCTCACCTCCGACAGGGGCGATAGGAAACACCATATATTTT
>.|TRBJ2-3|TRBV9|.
CASSVGGGSDTQYF
TGTGCCAGCAGCGTAGGAGGGGGTTCAGATACGCAGTATTTT